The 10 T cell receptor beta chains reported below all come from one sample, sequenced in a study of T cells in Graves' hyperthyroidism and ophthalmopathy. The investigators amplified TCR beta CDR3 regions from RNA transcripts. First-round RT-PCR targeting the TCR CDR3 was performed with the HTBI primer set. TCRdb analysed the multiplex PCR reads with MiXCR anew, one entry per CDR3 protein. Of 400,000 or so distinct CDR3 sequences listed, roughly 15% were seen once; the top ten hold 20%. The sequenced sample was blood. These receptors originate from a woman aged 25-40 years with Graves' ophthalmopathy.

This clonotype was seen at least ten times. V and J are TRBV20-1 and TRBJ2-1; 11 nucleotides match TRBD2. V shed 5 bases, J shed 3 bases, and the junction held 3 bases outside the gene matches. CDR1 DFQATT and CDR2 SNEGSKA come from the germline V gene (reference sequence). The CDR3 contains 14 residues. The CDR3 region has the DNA TGCAGTGCTGGGGGACTAGCGGACTACAATGAGCAGTTCTTC. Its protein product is CSAGGLADYNEQFF.

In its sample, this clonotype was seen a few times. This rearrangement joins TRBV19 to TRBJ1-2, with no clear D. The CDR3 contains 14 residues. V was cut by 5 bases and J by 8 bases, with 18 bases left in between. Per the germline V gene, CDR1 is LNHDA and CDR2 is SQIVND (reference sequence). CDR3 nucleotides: TGTGCCAGTAGTTCCCGACGAGAAGATGTGGGCTACACCTTC. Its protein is CASSSRREDVGYTF.

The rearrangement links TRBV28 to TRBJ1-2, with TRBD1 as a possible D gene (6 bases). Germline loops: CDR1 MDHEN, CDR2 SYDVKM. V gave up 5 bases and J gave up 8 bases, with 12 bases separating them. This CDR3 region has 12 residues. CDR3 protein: CASSRHRDGYTF. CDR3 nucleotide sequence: TGTGCCAGCAGTCGACACAGGGACGGCTACACCTTC.

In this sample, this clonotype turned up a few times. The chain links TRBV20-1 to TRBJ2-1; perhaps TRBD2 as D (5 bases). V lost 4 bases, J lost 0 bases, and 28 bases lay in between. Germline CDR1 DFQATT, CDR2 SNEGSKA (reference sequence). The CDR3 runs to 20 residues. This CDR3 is CSAIPGSEEFWESSYNEQFF. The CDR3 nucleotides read TGCAGTGCTATTCCCGGTTCTGAGGAGTTTTGGGAGAGCTCCTACAATGAGCAGTTCTTC.

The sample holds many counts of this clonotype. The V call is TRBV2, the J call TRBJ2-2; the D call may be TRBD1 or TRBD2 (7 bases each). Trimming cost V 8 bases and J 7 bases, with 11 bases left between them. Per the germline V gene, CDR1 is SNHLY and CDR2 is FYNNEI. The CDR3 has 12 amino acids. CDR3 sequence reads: CASDREGGELFF. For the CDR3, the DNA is TGTGCCAGCGACAGGGAGGGCGGGGAGCTGTTTTTT.

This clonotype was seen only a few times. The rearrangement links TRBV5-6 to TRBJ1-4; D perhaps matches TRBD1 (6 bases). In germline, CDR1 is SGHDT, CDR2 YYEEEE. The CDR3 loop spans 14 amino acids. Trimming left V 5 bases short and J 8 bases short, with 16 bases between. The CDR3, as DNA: TGTGCCAGCAGTTCCCAGGGGAAATGGGAAAAACTGTTTTTT. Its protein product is CASSSQGKWEKLFF.

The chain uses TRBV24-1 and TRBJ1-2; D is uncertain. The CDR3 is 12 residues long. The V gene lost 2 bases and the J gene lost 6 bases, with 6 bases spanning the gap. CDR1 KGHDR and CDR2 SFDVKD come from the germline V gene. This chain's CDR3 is CATSDSQDGYTF. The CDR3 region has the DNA TGTGCCACCAGTGATTCTCAGGATGGCTACACCTTC.

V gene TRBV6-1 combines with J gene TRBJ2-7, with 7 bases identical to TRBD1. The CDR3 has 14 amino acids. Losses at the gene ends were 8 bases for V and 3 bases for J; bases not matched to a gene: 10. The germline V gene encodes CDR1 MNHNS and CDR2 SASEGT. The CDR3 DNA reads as TGTGCCAGCGTCAGGGGGAATTTGGGCTACGAGCAGTACTTC. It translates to CASVRGNLGYEQYF.

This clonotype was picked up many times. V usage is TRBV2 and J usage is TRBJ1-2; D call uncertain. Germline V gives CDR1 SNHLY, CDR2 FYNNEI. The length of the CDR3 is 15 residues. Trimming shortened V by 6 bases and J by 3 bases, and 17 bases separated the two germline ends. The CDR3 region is CASRASWEGDYGYTF. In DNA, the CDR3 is TGTGCCAGCAGGGCCAGCTGGGAGGGAGACTATGGCTACACCTTC.

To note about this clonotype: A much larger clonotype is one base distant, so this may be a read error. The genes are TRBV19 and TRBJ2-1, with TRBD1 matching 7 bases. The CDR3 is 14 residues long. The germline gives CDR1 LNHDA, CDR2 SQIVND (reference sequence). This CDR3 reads CASRLGTEYNKQFF. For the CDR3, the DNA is TGTGCCAGTAGGCTCGGGACAGAGTACAATAAGCAGTTCTTC. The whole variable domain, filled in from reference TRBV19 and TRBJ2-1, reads DGGITQSPKYLFRKEGQNVTLSCEQNLNHDAMYWYRQDPGQGLRLIYYSQIVNDFQKGDIAEGYSVSREKKESFPLTVTSAQKNPTAFYLCASRLGTEYNKQFFGPGTRLTVL.